This T cell receptor beta chain was captured in a study of blood T cell repertoires in COVID-19. About the research overall: T cells, B-cell-depleted T cells, or PBMCs provided the cDNA or gDNA that served as material.

The trim removed 5 bases at V and 0 bases at J, leaving 14 bases unmatched. The CDR3 is 18 amino acids. Germline-derived CDR1 and CDR2 are SGHTA and FQGNSA. Libraries were prepared by immunoSEQ multiplex PCR; TCRdb keeps only in-frame clonotypes and omits some of them. In the table there are under 90,000 clones, around 86% of which are singletons. This clone was picked up one time. This chain joins TRBV7-2 and TRBJ2-7, with 9 bases fitting TRBD2. Sequenced input: peripheral blood. The TCR sequence derives from a woman of 80 years or more with active or convalescent COVID-19. The CDR3 DNA follows: TGTGCCAGCAGCCTCACCCTTACTAGCGGGTCAAGCTCCTACGAGCAGTACTTC. Amino acids: CASSLTLTSGSSSYEQYF.